Below are 10 T cell receptor beta chains sequenced from a single sample in a study of T cell repertoires in cytomegalovirus infection. What these receptors recognize is not known. TCRdb passed the reads through MiXCR, listing each CDR3 protein once. The sample lists 900,000 to 950,000 distinct CDR3 sequences; roughly 30% were seen once. Specimen: cultured CD8+ T cells from PBMCs, collected from culture after CMV antigen stimulation. Receptors were obtained from a human donor in good health (CMV status not recorded). Some clones in this sample may be carry-over from other donors' samples.

This clonotype was seen ten or more times. The chain combines TRBV7-6 with TRBJ2-7; D unclear. This CDR3 contains 16 residues. The V gene's germline CDR1 is SGHVS and CDR2 FNYEAQ. V lost 5 bases, J lost 3 bases, and 20 bases lay in between. CDR3 amino acids: CASSPGSGERFYEQYV. CDR3 bases: TGTGCCAGCAGCCCAGGTAGTGGGGAAAGGTTCTACGAGCAGTACGTC.

This clonotype has only a few counts. This chain connects TRBV7-9 to TRBJ2-1; D call uncertain. The CDR3 sequence is 16 residues long. CDR1 and CDR2 (germline): SEHNR, FQNEAQ (reference sequence). V was pared by 5 bases and J by 5 bases, with 19 bases between. The CDR3 is CASSTSRVPGNNEQFF. The CDR3 DNA follows: TGTGCCAGCAGCACGTCCCGGGTCCCAGGAAACAATGAGCAGTTCTTC.

J is TRBJ1-1 and V is TRBV25-1, with D unclear. This CDR3 is built from 13 residues. The germline V gene encodes CDR1 MGHDK and CDR2 SYGVNS. Trimming stripped 2 bases from V and 5 bases from J, with 9 bases between. The CDR3, as DNA: TGTGCCAGCAGTGAAAAAGGGAAGACTGAAGCTTTCTTT. Residues: CASSEKGKTEAFF.

This clonotype occurred many times. The gene calls are TRBV7-2 and TRBJ1-5, with D maybe TRBD1 (6 bases). This CDR3 contains 15 residues. The germline CDR1 and CDR2 sequences are SGHTA and FQGNSA. V lost 5 bases, J lost 3 bases, and 14 bases lay in between. The CDR3 protein is CASSPQGTVNQPQHF. The CDR3 DNA reads TGTGCCAGCAGCCCACAGGGTACGGTCAATCAGCCCCAGCATTTT.

This rearrangement joins TRBV7-3 to TRBJ2-2; 9 bases agree with TRBD2. V trimming: 1 base; J trimming: 4 bases; junction bases outside the gene matches: 7. Germline V gives CDR1 SGHTA, CDR2 FQGTGA. CDR3 length: 17 amino acids. The CDR3 region has the DNA TGTGCCAGCAGCTTAAGGCCCAGCGGGGGGTTCACCGGGGAGCTGTTTTTT. Amino acids: CASSLRPSGGFTGELFF.

Only a few counts were recorded for this clonotype. The rearrangement links TRBV6-5 to TRBJ1-1; 9 bases fit TRBD1. There are 16 residues in the CDR3. V lost 1 base, J lost 1 base, and 4 bases stayed unmatched. The germline gives CDR1 MNHEY, CDR2 SVGAGI. The chain's CDR3 is CASSYWGQGENTEAFF. For the CDR3, the DNA is TGTGCCAGCAGTTACTGGGGACAGGGCGAGAACACTGAAGCTTTCTTT.

The J gene is TRBJ1-2, the V gene TRBV6-1; tentatively, D is TRBD1 (6 bases). The germline V and J ends were trimmed by 2 bases and 6 bases, with 10 bases remaining between them. Looked up from germline, CDR1 is MNHNS and CDR2 is SASEGT. This CDR3 has 13 amino acids. CDR3 in amino acids: CASSETTGDGYTF. CDR3 nucleotides: TGTGCCAGCAGTGAAACGACAGGCGATGGCTACACCTTC.

Comment on this clonotype: A read error may explain this, as a much larger clone is one base away. The V call is TRBV7-6, the J call TRBJ1-2, with D possibly TRBD1 on 6 matching bases. The germline V gene encodes CDR1 SGHVS and CDR2 FNYEAQ. CDR3 size: 14 residues. The CDR3 is CVSSLRDKLYGYTF. The CDR3 DNA reads as TGTGTCAGCAGCCTCCGGGACAAACTCTATGGCTACACCTTC. Full variable domain (rest looked up from reference TRBV7-6 and TRBJ1-2): GAGVSQSPRYKVTKRGQDVALRCDPISGHVSLYWYRQALGQGPEFLTYFNYEAQQDKSGLPNDRFSAERPEGSISTLTIQRTEQRDSAMYRCVSSLRDKLYGYTFGSGTRLTVV.

V usage is TRBV6-2 or TRBV6-3 and J usage is TRBJ1-1; D is uncertain. The germline V and J ends were trimmed by 3 bases and 0 bases, with 11 bases remaining between them. Per the germline V gene, CDR1 is MNHEY and CDR2 is SVGEGT. The length of the CDR3 is 15 residues. CDR3 DNA: TGTGCCAGCAGTTATAATTTTGGGCTGAACACTGAAGCTTTCTTT. It specifies CASSYNFGLNTEAFF.

The V and J genes are TRBV23-1 and TRBJ1-5; D is unclear. TRBV23-1 is placed among ORFs of uncertain function. The CDR3 is made up of 16 amino acids. The V end was cut by 0 bases, the J end by 5 bases, with 14 bases between. CDR3 in amino acids: CASSQSSLPEDQPQHF. CDR3 DNA sequence: TGCGCCAGCAGTCAATCGAGCCTCCCTGAGGATCAGCCCCAGCATTTT.